The T cell receptor beta chain described here comes from a study of T cells in Graves' hyperthyroidism and ophthalmopathy. The germline V gene has CDR1 MNHEY and CDR2 SMNVEV (reference sequence). This CDR3 has 15 amino acids. V lost 4 bases, J lost 0 bases, and 5 bases stayed unmatched. It was RNA transcripts that yielded the amplified TCR beta CDR3 regions. In the first-round RT-PCR of the TCR CDR3, the HTBI primer set was used. TCRdb redid the calling of the multiplex PCR reads with MiXCR, one entry per CDR3 protein. This sample has 300,000 to 450,000 distinct CDR3 sequences; approximately 15% occur once, and the top ten carry about 10%. This clonotype was seen at least ten times. Not enrolled were patients with uncontrolled infection, other autoimmune disease, pregnancy or lactation. Clinical symptoms, serum thyroxine, TRAb, thyroid ultrasound and orbital computed tomography established diagnosis. 10 ml of fresh peripheral blood supplied the PBMCs.

The V call is TRBV27, the J call TRBJ2-7; the match to TRBD2 covers 8 bases. This clonotype originated in a woman aged 55-69 years with Graves' hyperthyroidism. The sequencing input was blood. This CDR3 reads CASSWATSASYEQYF. CDR3 sequence (DNA): TGTGCCAGCAGTTGGGCGACTAGCGCCTCCTACGAGCAGTACTTC.